The clone carrying this T cell receptor (beta chain) is a singleton in its sample. CDR3 size: 14 residues. The germline V gene has CDR1 MNHNS and CDR2 SASEGT. V trimming: 0 bases; J trimming: 8 bases; junction bases outside the gene matches: 4. Profiled with immunoSEQ multiplex PCR; TCRdb holds only in-frame clones, not every one. The sample yields approximately 61,000 clones, roughly nine tenths seen once. The data derive from a study of T cell changes during pregnancy in multiple sclerosis. The gene calls are TRBV6-1 and TRBJ1-2; 9 nucleotides agree with TRBD1. Sequenced material: peripheral blood, taken in the first trimester of pregnancy. This receptor was obtained from a female donor in good health, enrolled as a control in a pregnancy study. CDR3 nucleotides: TGTGCCAGCAGTGAAGCGCAGGGACAGGGCGGCTACACCTTC. This encodes CASSEAQGQGGYTF.